This paragraph covers one TCR beta chain sequence. The data were obtained in a study of T cells in tuberculosis. Chain pairing is unknown; alpha and beta were sequenced separately. Using immunoSEQ multiplex PCR, the repertoire was profiled, and TCRdb retains in-frame clones only, with some absent. The data contain 80,000 to 90,000 clones, approximately 91% of them singletons. Trimming pared 1 base from V and 0 bases from J, leaving 22 bases between. The CDR3 has 20 amino acids. The germline gives CDR1 SGHVS, CDR2 FNYEAQ. Thawed, overnight-rested PBMC were stained with GMM-loaded CD1B tetramer, viability dye and anti-CD3, then sorted. The CD1B tetramers carried C32 glucose monomycolate purified from Rhodococcus equi.

The clonotype originates from an adult woman with latent tuberculosis. The gene calls are TRBV7-6 and TRBJ1-5; TRBD1 is a possible D gene (5 bases). The sequenced sample was CD1b-GMM tetramer-negative cells sorted from PBMCs. The CDR3 is CASSLVVEGETPYSNQPQHF. Here the CDR3 DNA reads TGTGCCAGCAGCTTAGTAGTCGAAGGGGAAACCCCCTATAGCAATCAGCCCCAGCATTTT.